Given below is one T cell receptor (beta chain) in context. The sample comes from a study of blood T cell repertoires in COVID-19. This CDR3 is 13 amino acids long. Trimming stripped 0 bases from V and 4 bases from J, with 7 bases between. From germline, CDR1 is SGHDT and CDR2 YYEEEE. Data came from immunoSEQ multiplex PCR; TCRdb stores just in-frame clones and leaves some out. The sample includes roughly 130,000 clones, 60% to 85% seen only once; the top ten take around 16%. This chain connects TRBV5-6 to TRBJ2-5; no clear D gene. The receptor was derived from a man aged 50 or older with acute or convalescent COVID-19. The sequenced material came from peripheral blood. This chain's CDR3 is CASSLGPGETQYF. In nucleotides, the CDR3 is TGTGCCAGCAGCTTGGGGCCGGGAGAGACCCAGTACTTC.